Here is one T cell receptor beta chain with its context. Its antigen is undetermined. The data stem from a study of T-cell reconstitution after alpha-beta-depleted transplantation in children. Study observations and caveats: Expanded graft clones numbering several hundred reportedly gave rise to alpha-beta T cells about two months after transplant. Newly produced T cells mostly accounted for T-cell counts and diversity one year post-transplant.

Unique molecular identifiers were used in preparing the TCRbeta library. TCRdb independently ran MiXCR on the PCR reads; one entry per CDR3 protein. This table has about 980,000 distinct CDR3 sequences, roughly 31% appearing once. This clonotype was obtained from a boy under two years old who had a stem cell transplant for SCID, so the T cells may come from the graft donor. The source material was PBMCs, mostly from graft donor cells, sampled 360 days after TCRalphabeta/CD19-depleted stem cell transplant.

The CDR3 here is CASSLPFQLDTQYF. As DNA, the CDR3 is TGTGCCAGCAGCCTCCCTTTCCAGCTGGATACGCAGTATTTT. V is TRBV7-2 and J is TRBJ2-3; the D is unclear. From germline, CDR1 is SGHTA and CDR2 FQGNSA. The CDR3 runs 14 residues. V dropped 5 bases and J dropped 6 bases, with 15 bases sitting between them.